This T cell receptor (beta chain) was sequenced in a study of breast tumors, draining lymph nodes, adjacent tissues. Whole-study results and caveats: Luminal-like breast cancer showed significantly greater tumor-nontumor repertoire similarity than basal-like breast cancer did. Compared with lymph nodes, tumors were less diverse; compared with nontumor tissue, more. Data fit most tumor T cells coming from lymph node, expanding in tumor.

TCRdb independently ran MiXCR on the multiplex PCR reads; one entry per CDR3 protein. Of approximately 230,000 distinct CDR3 sequences listed, about 34% were seen once; the top ten hold approximately 4%. This clonotype was counted many times. What it recognizes is unknown. Germline assignment: CDR1 MNHEY and CDR2 SVGEGT. There are 15 residues in the CDR3. Deletions cut 6 bases from V and 0 bases from J, with 9 bases between. Samples came from axillary lymph nodes draining the breast cancer. The chain has TRBV6-2 or TRBV6-3 and TRBJ2-6; weak D call: TRBD2 (5 bases). Specimen: axillary lymph node tissue. This clonotype was sampled from a female donor with breast cancer. Some clones in this sample may be carry-over from other donors' samples. The CDR3 region is CASRSEGSGANVLTF. In DNA form, the CDR3 reads TGTGCCAGCAGGTCCGAGGGCTCTGGGGCCAACGTCCTGACTTTC.